This T cell receptor beta chain was profiled in a study of Graves' ophthalmopathy and Graves' hyperthyroidism. Broader study findings: A 13-signature model separated ophthalmopathy from stable hyperthyroidism, just over 85% sensitivity, 81.08% specificity.

The sequenced template was RNA, covering the TCR beta CDR3 region. HTBI primers were employed in first-round RT-PCR, then a second-round multiplex PCR followed. TCRdb fed the multiplex PCR reads into MiXCR, producing one record per CDR3 protein. In the table there are around 1,000,000 distinct CDR3 sequences, about 38% of which are singletons. This clonotype was counted between two and nine times. No antigen is known for it. Trimming at V came to 2 bases and at J to 2 bases, leaving 8 bases not matched to a gene. CDR1 and CDR2 from the germline V gene are SGHVS and FQNEAQ. This CDR3 is built from 17 residues.

Sequenced material: peripheral blood or thyroid tissue (not recorded which). The chain combines TRBV7-8 with TRBJ1-5; 8 bases align to TRBD1. This TCR derives from an adult man with Graves' hyperthyroidism. The CDR3 is CASSLSGTGVRNQPQHF. The CDR3 nucleotides are TGTGCCAGCAGCTTATCCGGGACAGGAGTACGCAATCAGCCCCAGCATTTT. The complete variable domain, with remaining parts taken from reference TRBV7-8 and TRBJ1-5, reads GAGVSQSPRYKVAKRGQDVALRCDPISGHVSLFWYQQALGQGPEFLTYFQNEAQLDKSGLPSDRFFAERPEGSVSTLKIQRTQQEDSAVYLCASSLSGTGVRNQPQHFGDGTRLSIL.